This entry lists 13 T cell receptor beta chains sequenced from one sample in a study of CD8+CD57+ T cells in acquired aplastic anemia. Profiling that covered TCR beta VDJ and CDR3 relied on genomic DNA as its template. TCRdb independently ran MiXCR on the reads; one entry per CDR3 protein. This table has approximately 180,000 distinct CDR3 sequences, 40% to 55% appearing once. The authors sequenced patients whose flow cytometry had shown CD8+CD57+ cell expansion. Sequenced input: sorted CD4+, CD8+, or CD8+CD57+ T cells (not recorded which) from PBMCs. The receptors derive from a human donor with aplastic anemia.

Judged by abundance, this clonotype is medium-sized. The CDR3 bases are TGTGCCAGTAGACAGACGGGGGGGCCAGATACGCAGTATTTT. Amino acid sequence: CASRQTGGPDTQYF. The chain employs TRBV19 and TRBJ2-3; TRBD2 matches at 8 bases. This CDR3 contains 14 residues. Germline V gene sequence: CDR1 LNHDA, CDR2 SQIVND (reference sequence). The V and J ends lost 6 bases and 4 bases, in that order; junction bases with no gene match: 6.

This chain links TRBV10-2 with TRBJ2-3; TRBD2 matches 8 bases. Trimming cost V 7 bases and J 3 bases; bases outside gene matches: 9. Germline-derived CDR1 and CDR2 are WSHSY and SAAADI. The CDR3 spans 15 residues. This CDR3 is CASKRPGLGTDTQYF. DNA of the CDR3: TGCGCCAGCAAGAGACCGGGACTAGGAACAGATACGCAGTATTTT.

This clonotype was detected only a few times. A read error may explain this, as a much larger clone is one base away. The J gene is TRBJ1-1, the V gene TRBV7-8, with a possible D match to TRBD1 (6 bases). The CDR3 length is 13 residues. The germline gives CDR1 SGHVS, CDR2 FQNEAQ. The chain's CDR3 is CASSGRGNTEASF. The CDR3 DNA is TGTGCCAGCAGCGGAAGGGGGAACACTGAAGCTTCCTTT.

V usage is TRBV27 and J usage is TRBJ1-6, with D hard to call. The CDR3 covers 16 residues. Between the trimmed V and J ends, which lost 4 bases and 0 bases, there was a span of 10 bases. Germline V gene data show CDR1 as MNHEY and CDR2 as SMNVEV (reference sequence). The chain's CDR3 is CASSSATSSYNSPLHF. CDR3 DNA: TGTGCCAGCAGTTCTGCCACGAGCTCCTATAATTCACCCCTCCACTTT.

V and J are TRBV12-5 and TRBJ1-1; 7 nucleotides align to TRBD1. The V gene end was trimmed by 0 bases and the J gene end by 3 bases; junction bases not matched to a gene: 16. Germline lookup yields CDR1 LGHNT and CDR2 FRNRAP. This CDR3 comprises 19 residues. The DNA for the CDR3 is TGTGCTAGTGGTTTGGTCCTCCTTTCGCAGGGACAGAGTTACACTGAAGCTTTCTTT. This encodes CASGLVLLSQGQSYTEAFF.

This chain uses TRBV11-1 with TRBJ2-1; D possibly corresponds to TRBD2 (5 bases). The CDR3 loop spans 12 amino acids. The V gene lost 1 base and the J gene lost 7 bases, with 5 bases spanning the gap. CDR1 SGHAT and CDR2 FQDESV come from the germline V gene (reference sequence). The CDR3 sequence is CASSLGRNEQFF. The CDR3 bases are TGTGCCAGCAGCTTAGGGAGGAATGAGCAGTTCTTC.

J is TRBJ2-3 and V is TRBV7-3, with unresolved D. The CDR3 totals 15 residues. Germline values: CDR1 SGHTA, CDR2 FQGTGA. Trimming removed 1 base at V and 0 bases at J, with 8 bases between. In DNA, the CDR3 is TGTGCCAGCAGCTTAAACCCCAGTAGCACAGATACGCAGTATTTT. Amino acids: CASSLNPSSTDTQYF.

The chain couples TRBV7-9 to TRBJ2-5; D is unresolved. CDR3 length: 13 residues. Trimming cost V 2 bases and J 5 bases, with 9 bases left between them. Germline V lookup: CDR1 SEHNR, CDR2 FQNEAQ (reference sequence). The CDR3 loop is CASSLTYGETQYF. CDR3 bases: TGTGCCAGCAGCTTAACTTATGGGGAGACCCAGTACTTC.

Many counts were recorded for this clonotype. The chain is built from TRBV5-6 and TRBJ1-2; D gene ambiguous. The V end lost 4 bases, the J end lost 4 bases, and 11 bases lay between the germline ends. This CDR3 has 13 residues. Germline loops: CDR1 SGHDT, CDR2 YYEEEE. In DNA form, the CDR3 reads TGTGCCAGCAGCGCCCTAAAGAGCTATGGCTACACCTTC. Translating it yields CASSALKSYGYTF.

The CDR3 region is CSARATSTSETQYF. The CDR3 DNA sequence: TGCAGTGCTAGAGCAACTAGTACCAGTGAGACCCAGTACTTC. The chain combines TRBV20-1 with TRBJ2-5, with TRBD2 as a possible D gene (5 bases). The germline V gene encodes CDR1 DFQATT and CDR2 SNEGSKA (reference sequence). This CDR3 comprises 14 residues. Trimming removed 1 base at V and 5 bases at J, with 14 bases between.

This clonotype came up many times. This chain joins TRBV19 and TRBJ1-5, with D possibly matching TRBD1 (6 bases). Germline V gene data show CDR1 as LNHDA and CDR2 as SQIVND (reference sequence). V lost 10 bases and J 0 bases, leaving 25 bases between the germline ends. This CDR3 region has 18 residues. The CDR3 sequence: CATTGDNRRGYSNQPQHF. CDR3 bases: TGTGCCACGACGGGGGACAATCGAAGGGGGTATAGCAATCAGCCCCAGCATTTT.

The genes are TRBV7-2 and TRBJ1-1, with a possible D match to TRBD1 (5 bases). From germline, CDR1 is SGHTA and CDR2 FQGNSA. V lost 5 bases to trimming and J lost 1 base, with 11 bases between them. The CDR3 extends over 14 amino acids. The CDR3 region is CASSKGPSNTEAFF. The CDR3 nucleotides read TGTGCCAGCAGCAAGGGACCCTCGAACACTGAAGCTTTCTTT.

This clonotype was recorded at least ten times. The J gene is TRBJ2-1, the V gene TRBV5-1, with 16 bases fitting TRBD2. This CDR3 comprises 15 residues. The J segment lost 9 bases and the V segment lost 6 bases, leaving 6 bases of the junction unmatched. The germline V gene encodes CDR1 SGHRS and CDR2 YFSETQ. The CDR3 DNA is TGCGCCAGCACCGGGACTAGCGGGGGGGCCGGTGAGCAGTTCTTC. It translates to CASTGTSGGAGEQFF.